These 21 T cell receptor beta chains were sequenced from one sample in a study of blood T cell repertoires in COVID-19. The assay was immunoSEQ multiplex PCR, and TCRdb's table has in-frame clones only and misses some. The repertoire holds about 200,000 clones, with 80% as singletons. The material sequenced was peripheral blood. These receptors were collected from a woman aged 70 to 79 with acute or convalescent COVID-19.

The gene calls are TRBV7-8 and TRBJ2-3, with 8 bases identical to TRBD2. V was pared by 5 bases and J by 2 bases, with 9 bases of the junction left unmatched. This CDR3 has 16 residues. Germline CDR1 and CDR2: SGHVS and FQNEAQ. CDR3 sequence reads: CASSPWTGGDTDTQYF. The CDR3 DNA sequence: TGTGCCAGCAGCCCTTGGACGGGAGGGGACACAGATACGCAGTATTTT.

This chain links TRBV11-3 with TRBJ2-5; TRBD1 matches at 8 bases. In germline, CDR1 is SGHNT, CDR2 YENEEA. The CDR3 extends over 16 amino acids. Trimming cost V 1 base and J 2 bases; bases outside gene matches: 6. CDR3 in amino acids: CASSLGTGLYQETQYF. The CDR3 nucleotides are TGTGCCAGCAGCTTAGGGACAGGGCTCTATCAAGAGACCCAGTACTTC. Using reference TRBV11-3 and TRBJ2-5 for the parts outside the CDR3, the full variable domain is EAGVVQSPRYKIIEKKQPVAFWCNPISGHNTLYWYLQNLGQGPELLIRYENEEAVDDSQLPKDRFSAERLKGVDSTLKIQPAELGDSAVYLCASSLGTGLYQETQYFGPGTRLLVL.

This clone was seen many times. This chain links TRBV15 with TRBJ1-2; 9 bases are shared with TRBD1. The CDR3 runs 14 residues. Germline CDR1 reads LNHNV; CDR2 reads YYDKDF (reference sequence). Losses at the gene ends were 3 bases for V and 4 bases for J; bases not matched to a gene: 3. CDR3 sequence reads: CATSRGQGPYGYTF. The CDR3 nucleotides read TGTGCCACCAGCAGGGGACAGGGTCCCTATGGCTACACCTTC.

The table lists this clone with a count of one. The J gene is TRBJ1-4, the V gene TRBV6-5; D call uncertain. The CDR3 is 15 residues long. Germline loops: CDR1 MNHEY, CDR2 SVGAGI. V lost 0 bases and J lost 5, with 10 bases in between. The CDR3 DNA is TGTGCCAGCAGTTACTCGAGTACAGTCAATGAAAAACTGTTTTTT. Amino acids: CASSYSSTVNEKLFF.

V gene TRBV5-1 combines with J gene TRBJ2-1; D is perhaps TRBD2 (6 bases). Germline values: CDR1 SGHRS, CDR2 YFSETQ. The CDR3 is 14 amino acids. V lost 0 bases and J 9 bases, leaving 13 bases between the germline ends. CDR3 DNA: TGCGCCAGCAGCTTGGCAACGGGAGCAGGTGAGCAGTTCTTC. This gives the protein CASSLATGAGEQFF.

This clone showed up just once. CDR3 protein: CATSGSTGSQETQYF. The DNA of the CDR3 is TGTGCCACCAGTGGCTCGACAGGGTCCCAAGAGACCCAGTACTTC. The chain links TRBV24-1 to TRBJ2-5; 7 bases map to TRBD1. The CDR3 is 15 residues long. Germline V gives CDR1 KGHDR, CDR2 SFDVKD. Unmatched junction bases numbered 6, after V lost 5 bases and J lost 1 base.

This clone was detected only once. V gene TRBV19 combines with J gene TRBJ2-7, with TRBD1 matching 8 bases. This CDR3 has 17 amino acids. Per the germline V gene, CDR1 is LNHDA and CDR2 is SQIVND (reference sequence). V was pared by 6 bases and J by 1 base, with 14 bases of the junction left unmatched. The CDR3, as DNA: TGTGCCAGTAGCCTGGGAACAGGGGGTCTTGGATCCTACGAGCAGTACTTC. This encodes CASSLGTGGLGSYEQYF.

The chain joins TRBV5-4 to TRBJ2-1; TRBD2 aligns across 7 bases. Germline CDR1 SGHNT, CDR2 YYREEE (reference sequence). The length of the CDR3 is 15 residues. V lost 1 base to trimming and J lost 2 bases; unmatched junction nucleotides: 3. This CDR3 reads CASSLKREAYNEQFF. The CDR3 DNA sequence: TGTGCCAGCAGCTTGAAGCGGGAAGCCTACAATGAGCAGTTCTTC. The whole variable domain, remainder taken from reference TRBV5-4 and TRBJ2-1, is ETGVTQSPTHLIKTRGQQVTLRCSSQSGHNTVSWYQQALGQGPQFIFQYYREEENGRGNFPPRFSGLQFPNYSSELNVNALELDDSALYLCASSLKREAYNEQFFGPGTRLTVL.

V gene TRBV7-9 combines with J gene TRBJ2-3; 9 nucleotides match TRBD2. This CDR3 has 12 residues. With V trimmed by 5 bases and J by 10 bases, 4 bases remained unmatched. Germline-derived CDR1 and CDR2 are SEHNR and FQNEAQ (reference sequence). CDR3 nucleotide sequence: TGTGCCAGCAGCCAGACTAGCGGAGCGCAGTATTTT. Its translation is CASSQTSGAQYF.

V and J are TRBV12-3 or TRBV12-4 and TRBJ1-5, with D uncertain. Trimming removed 2 bases at V and 6 bases at J, with 8 bases between. The CDR3 length is 13 residues. The CDR3 DNA sequence: TGTGCCAGCAGTTTAACAGCTTTTCAGCCCCAGCATTTT. Translated, it gives CASSLTAFQPQHF.

V is TRBV19 and J is TRBJ2-2, with 7 bases aligning to TRBD1. CDR1 and CDR2 (germline): LNHDA, SQIVND (reference sequence). V shed 6 bases and J 6 bases; nucleotides not matched to a gene: 13. The CDR3 extends over 16 amino acids. The CDR3 DNA follows: TGTGCCAGTAGGATCCAAGGGGGCGCAGGTTCCGGGGAGCTGTTTTTT. As protein: CASRIQGGAGSGELFF.

This chain connects TRBV18 to TRBJ1-1; 9 nucleotides line up with TRBD1. The CDR3 length is 13 residues. In germline, CDR1 is KGHSH, CDR2 LQKENI. The V segment lost 5 bases and the J segment 4 bases; nucleotides outside the gene matches: 2. For the CDR3, the DNA is TGTGCCAGCTCAGGGACAGGGACCACTGAAGCTTTCTTT. This encodes CASSGTGTTEAFF.

This chain joins TRBV19 and TRBJ1-4; TRBD1 is a possible D gene (5 bases). There are 16 residues in the CDR3. Trimming took 6 bases from V and 0 from J, leaving 14 bases between them. Germline V gene sequence: CDR1 LNHDA, CDR2 SQIVND (reference sequence). Here the CDR3 DNA reads TGTGCCAGTAGCGGCCATGCGGGGGCAACTAATGAAAAACTGTTTTTT. Protein product: CASSGHAGATNEKLFF.

The genes are TRBV11-2 and TRBJ2-7, with D uncertain. The CDR3 sequence is 12 residues long. Germline CDR1 and CDR2: SGHAT and FQNNGV. The germline V and J ends were trimmed by 5 bases and 2 bases, with 7 bases remaining between them. The chain's CDR3 is CASSQMAYEQYF. The CDR3 nucleotides read TGTGCCAGCAGCCAGATGGCCTACGAGCAGTACTTC.

The chain employs TRBV27 and TRBJ2-3, with TRBD2 matching over 16 bases. Germline V gene sequence: CDR1 MNHEY, CDR2 SMNVEV (reference sequence). CDR3 length: 18 residues. With 7 bases clipped from V and 2 bases from J, the junction kept 9 bases outside the gene matches. This CDR3 reads CASNPGLAGGLTTDTQYF. CDR3 DNA sequence: TGTGCCAGCAACCCGGGACTAGCGGGAGGGCTAACCACAGATACGCAGTATTTT.

V usage is TRBV2 and J usage is TRBJ2-5; 14 bases are a match to TRBD2. This CDR3 spans 16 amino acids. From germline, CDR1 is SNHLY and CDR2 FYNNEI. The J segment lost 1 base and the V segment lost 6 bases, leaving 4 bases of the junction unmatched. CDR3 nucleotide sequence: TGTGCCAGCAGGGGGACTAGCGGGAGTTTCCAAGAGACCCAGTACTTC. It encodes CASRGTSGSFQETQYF.

The CDR3 here is CASSPVGRPQNTYNSPLHF. CDR3 DNA: TGTGCCAGCAGCCCCGTCGGCAGGCCTCAAAACACATATAATTCACCCCTCCACTTT. This chain links TRBV7-9 with TRBJ1-6; D is ambiguous. Germline CDR1 reads SEHNR; CDR2 reads FQNEAQ (reference sequence). V was pared by 5 bases and J by 4 bases, with 24 bases between. This CDR3 has 19 amino acids.

The rearrangement uses TRBV29-1 and TRBJ1-3; D is perhaps TRBD1 (5 bases). Trimming took 6 bases from V and 3 from J, leaving 6 bases between them. Germline loops: CDR1 SQVTM, CDR2 ANQGSEA. The CDR3 has 11 amino acids. Here the CDR3 DNA reads TGCAGCGTGACAGTTGGAAACACCATATATTTT. The encoded protein is CSVTVGNTIYF.

The rearrangement joins TRBV7-2 to TRBJ2-3; 16 bases map to TRBD2. The trim removed 5 bases at V and 8 bases at J, leaving 7 bases unmatched. Germline CDR1 and CDR2: SGHTA and FQGNSA. The CDR3 runs to 16 residues. This chain's CDR3 is CASSQGLAGGLVTQYF. CDR3 DNA: TGTGCCAGCAGCCAGGGACTAGCGGGAGGGCTCGTTACGCAGTATTTT.

With respect to this clone: This specimen includes other DNA sequences encoding the same CDR3. The rearrangement uses TRBV2 and TRBJ1-5; 7 bases are shared with TRBD1. V was pared by 6 bases and J by 0 bases, with 2 bases of the junction left unmatched. CDR3 length: 14 residues. CDR1 is SNHLY and CDR2 is FYNNEI in the germline V gene. This CDR3 reads CASRGDSSNQPQHF. The CDR3 DNA follows: TGTGCCAGCAGGGGGGACAGTAGCAATCAGCCCCAGCATTTT. The full variable domain, completed using reference TRBV2 and TRBJ1-5, is EPEVTQTPSHQVTQMGQEVILRCVPISNHLYFYWYRQILGQKVEFLVSFYNNEISEKSEIFDDQFSVERPDGSNFTLKIRSTKLEDSAMYFCASRGDSSNQPQHFGDGTRLSIL.

The chain carries TRBV21-1 and TRBJ1-2; the table's TRBD1 call for D was not verified on the DNA. TRBV21-1 is shown as a pseudogene. The CDR3 spans 20 residues. The CDR3 here is CASSNSVSGDRTPINYGYTF. In DNA form, the CDR3 reads TGTGCCAGCAGCAATTCGGTAAGCGGGGACAGGACCCCAATTAACTATGGCTACACCTTC.